This entry describes one T cell receptor (beta chain). Its matching antigen is unknown. This sample was included in a study of vaccination and CD4 T cells after COVID-19. TCRdb reprocessed the PCR reads with MiXCR, giving one entry per CDR3 protein. The table shows 20,000 to 25,000 distinct CDR3 sequences, with about 50% occurring only once. Study-level results: The authors studied relatively few convalescent patients and analyzed no early post-infection timepoints.

Germline V gene data show CDR1 as MNHEY and CDR2 as SVGAGI. The CDR3 sequence is 15 residues long. The V end lost 2 bases, the J end lost 2 bases, and 12 bases lay between the germline ends. The chain has TRBV6-5 and TRBJ1-2; D call uncertain. This sequence was found in a human donor who had recovered from COVID-19. The sequencing used CD4+ T cells from blood, collected before SARS-CoV-2 vaccination. CDR3 nucleotides: TGTGCCAGCAGTTACGGACCGACACTGAACTATGGCTACACCTTC. Residues: CASSYGPTLNYGYTF.